The rows below give T cell receptor beta chains drawn from one sample of a study of cytomegalovirus exposure and HLA in healthy donors. The method was immunoSEQ multiplex PCR; TCRdb's version includes in-frame clones alone and lacks a portion of them. The sample holds over 55,000 clones, around three quarters seen once. Sequencing was carried out using PBMCs. The receptors here all came from a woman aged 50 to 65 in good health and CMV-seropositive. The CDR3 runs from the conserved cysteine through the conserved F or W. A D gene is named only where the DNA matches it firmly. The listing skips clone size in some rows; elsewhere it reads once, few, many or a size class.

v_call,d_call,j_call,clone_size,cdr3_aa,cdr3_nt
TRBV7-2,TRBD1,TRBJ2-7,NA,CASSLDRGIDEQYF,TGTGCCAGCAGCTTAGACAGGGGGATCGACGAGCAGTACTTC
TRBV9,NA,TRBJ1-4,few,CASSGRTALNEKLFF,TGTGCCAGCAGCGGCAGGACAGCCTTGAATGAAAAACTGTTTTTT
TRBV28,NA,TRBJ2-7,NA,CASSLGGASYEQYF,TGTGCCAGCAGTTTAGGTGGAGCCTCCTACGAGCAGTACTTC
TRBV10-3,NA,TRBJ1-1,many,CAISEGTEGNTEAFF,TGTGCCATCAGTGAGGGAACAGAGGGTAACACTGAAGCTTTCTTT
TRBV7-9,TRBD1,TRBJ1-2,NA,CASSSPSQGWVSYGYTF,TGTGCCAGCAGCTCCCCTTCACAGGGGTGGGTGAGCTATGGCTACACCTTC
TRBV27,TRBD2,TRBJ2-2,NA,CASSSRGGRGGELFF,TGTGCCAGCAGTTCCCGCGGGGGGCGCGGCGGGGAGCTGTTTTTT
TRBV7-8,TRBD1,TRBJ1-1,NA,CASSLTGGTEAFF,TGTGCCAGCAGCTTAACAGGGGGTACTGAAGCTTTCTTT
TRBV7-9,NA,TRBJ1-4,once,CASSLVETSVEKLFF,TGTGCCAGCAGCTTAGTTGAGACATCGGTTGAAAAACTGTTTTTT
TRBV6-1,TRBD2,TRBJ2-5,NA,CASINGGATSETQYF,TGTGCCAGCATAAACGGGGGGGCCACGTCGGAGACCCAGTACTTC
TRBV5-6,TRBD1,TRBJ1-3,NA,CASAIRDREPTSGNTIYF,TGTGCCAGCGCTATCCGGGACAGGGAGCCTACCTCTGGAAACACCATATATTTT
TRBV15,TRBD2,TRBJ2-1,few,CATSRGGGRGKFF,TGTGCCACCAGCAGGGGGGGCGGGAGGGGGAAGTTCTTC
TRBV5-1,TRBD2,TRBJ2-5,NA,CASSPEGAGVGKTQYF,TGCGCCAGCAGCCCGGAGGGAGCGGGAGTGGGCAAGACCCAGTACTTC
TRBV28,NA,TRBJ2-7,NA,CASSLGGLEQYF,TGTGCCAGCAGTTTAGGCGGGTTGGAGCAGTACTTC
TRBV9,NA,TRBJ1-3,NA,CASSHQGQGTSGNTIYF,TGTGCCAGCAGCCACCAGGGGCAGGGGACATCTGGAAACACCATATATTTT
TRBV27,NA,TRBJ1-4,NA,CASSSSGATNEKLFF,TGTGCCAGCAGTTCCTCCGGGGCAACTAATGAAAAACTGTTTTTT
TRBV6-1,NA,TRBJ2-3,few,CASSEQGGADTQYF,TGTGCCAGCAGTGAACAGGGGGGCGCAGATACGCAGTATTTT
TRBV4-1,NA,TRBJ2-7,NA,CASSLMAADTYEQYF,TGCGCCAGCAGCTTGATGGCGGCTGATACCTACGAGCAGTACTTC
TRBV5-6,NA,TRBJ1-5,NA,CASSLAGGQPQHF,TGTGCCAGCAGCTTGGCAGGAGGTCAGCCCCAGCATTTT
TRBV28,NA,TRBJ2-7,few,CASSFGDPSAYEQYF,TGTGCCAGCAGTTTCGGGGACCCTAGCGCCTACGAGCAGTACTTC
TRBV28,TRBD1,TRBJ2-7,NA,CASSKKIRTGGGGEQYF,TGTGCCAGCAGTAAAAAGATAAGGACAGGGGGTGGGGGCGAGCAGTACTTC
TRBV10-1,TRBD1,TRBJ2-3,NA,CASSRTGAADTQYF,TGCGCCAGCAGCCGGACAGGGGCAGCAGATACGCAGTATTTT
TRBV6-4,TRBD1,TRBJ1-2,NA,CASSETGQGSYGYTF,TGTGCCAGCAGTGAGACGGGACAGGGCTCCTATGGCTACACCTTC
TRBV7-2,NA,TRBJ2-7,few,CASSLASGGPGEQYF,TGTGCCAGCAGCTTAGCTTCCGGGGGGCCGGGGGAGCAGTACTTC
TRBV7-9,TRBD2,TRBJ2-2,NA,CASSSLGGLAGHTGELFF,TGTGCCAGCAGCTCCCTAGGGGGACTAGCGGGCCACACCGGGGAGCTGTTTTTT
TRBV5-4,NA,TRBJ2-7,few,CASSLKEKPAYEQYF,TGTGCCAGCAGCTTAAAGGAGAAGCCGGCATACGAGCAGTACTTC
TRBV10-3,TRBD1,TRBJ2-7,NA,CAISMTGGSQYF,TGTGCCATCAGCATGACAGGGGGCTCGCAGTACTTC
TRBV28,TRBD1,TRBJ1-6,NA,CASSFRGAGSPLHF,TGTGCCAGCAGTTTCAGGGGGGCAGGATCACCCCTCCACTTT
TRBV19,TRBD1,TRBJ1-5,few,CASSLAGTGANQPQHF,TGTGCCAGTAGTTTGGCCGGGACAGGGGCCAATCAGCCCCAGCATTTT
TRBV7-3,TRBD1,TRBJ1-5,NA,CASSLYRGPDQPQHF,TGTGCCAGCAGCCTATACAGGGGGCCAGATCAGCCCCAGCATTTT
TRBV4-1,TRBD1,TRBJ2-1,once,CASSQGEGRQGANNEQFF,TGCGCCAGCAGCCAAGGAGAGGGAAGACAGGGGGCTAACAATGAGCAGTTCTTC
TRBV28,NA,TRBJ1-5,NA,CASSTSSGNNQPQHF,TGTGCCAGCAGTACCAGCTCGGGTAACAATCAGCCCCAGCATTTT
TRBV2,TRBD1,TRBJ2-3,NA,CASGIWTGKDTQYF,TGTGCCAGTGGGATTTGGACAGGGAAGGATACGCAGTATTTT
TRBV9,NA,TRBJ2-7,NA,CASSAGQSYEQYF,TGTGCCAGCAGCGCTGGACAAAGCTACGAGCAGTACTTC
TRBV5-1,TRBD1,TRBJ2-3,few,CASSSLLGQGPDTQYF,TGCGCCAGCAGCTCCTTACTGGGACAGGGACCAGATACGCAGTATTTT
TRBV27,TRBD2,TRBJ2-7,NA,CASSWSSGSYEQYF,TGTGCCAGCAGTTGGTCTAGCGGGAGCTACGAGCAGTACTTC
TRBV29-1,TRBD2,TRBJ2-7,NA,CSVGLAGYEQYF,TGCAGCGTCGGACTAGCGGGTTACGAGCAGTACTTC
TRBV19,NA,TRBJ1-1,few,CASSPRSTEAFF,TGTGCCAGTAGCCCCCGTAGCACTGAAGCTTTCTTT
TRBV7-4,TRBD2,TRBJ2-5,NA,CASSLGRLAGVGTQYF,TGTGCCAGCAGCTTAGGGCGGCTAGCGGGAGTGGGGACCCAGTACTTC
TRBV10-3,TRBD1,TRBJ2-7,NA,CAISDRGTGTSSYEQYF,TGTGCCATCAGTGACCGCGGGACAGGGACCAGCTCCTACGAGCAGTACTTC
TRBV10-3,NA,TRBJ1-1,NA,CAITRDKTMNTEAFF,TGTGCCATCACTAGAGATAAGACGATGAACACTGAAGCTTTCTTT
TRBV28,TRBD1,TRBJ2-2,NA,CASSLMKLQGSGELFF,TGTGCCAGCAGTTTGATGAAATTACAGGGGTCCGGGGAGCTGTTTTTT
TRBV5-1,NA,TRBJ2-6,few,CASSLRSSGANVLTF,TGCGCCAGCAGCTTGCGGAGCTCTGGGGCCAACGTCCTGACTTTC
TRBV28,NA,TRBJ1-1,NA,CASSPGGVNTEAFF,TGTGCCAGCAGCCCTGGGGGGGTGAACACTGAAGCTTTCTTT
TRBV6-6,TRBD2,TRBJ2-5,NA,CASKLAGGETQYF,TGTGCCAGCAAACTAGCGGGAGGAGAGACCCAGTACTTC
TRBV7-9,NA,TRBJ1-5,NA,CASVQGSRDQPQHF,TGTGCCAGCGTTCAGGGGAGTCGGGATCAGCCCCAGCATTTT
TRBV29-1,TRBD1,TRBJ1-4,NA,CSVLQGGNEKLFF,TGCAGCGTACTACAGGGGGGAAATGAAAAACTGTTTTTT
TRBV30,NA,TRBJ1-1,once,CAWRPITQGNTEAFF,TGTGCCTGGAGGCCAATTACTCAGGGGAACACTGAAGCTTTCTTT
TRBV29-1,TRBD1,TRBJ2-5,few,CSARTGVETQYF,TGCAGCGCCCGGACAGGGGTAGAGACCCAGTACTTC
TRBV25-1,NA,TRBJ2-7,NA,CASSPKGWSYEQYF,TGTGCCAGCAGTCCCAAGGGGTGGTCCTACGAGCAGTACTTC
TRBV10-2,NA,TRBJ1-1,NA,CASSADLNTEAFF,TGCGCCAGCAGTGCAGACTTGAACACTGAAGCTTTCTTT
TRBV7-8,NA,TRBJ1-3,few,CASSLQGAGNTIYF,TGTGCCAGCAGCTTACAGGGTGCTGGAAACACCATATATTTT
TRBV10-3,NA,TRBJ1-5,few,CAIAQGGNQPQHF,TGTGCCATCGCACAGGGAGGCAATCAGCCCCAGCATTTT
TRBV27,TRBD1,TRBJ2-1,once,CASSDPSGTGGRHQFF,TGTGCCAGCAGTGATCCCTCCGGGACAGGGGGCAGGCATCAGTTCTTC
TRBV9,TRBD2,TRBJ2-7,NA,CASSVAGGRNEQYF,TGTGCCAGCAGCGTAGCGGGGGGGAGAAACGAGCAGTACTTC
TRBV29-1,NA,TRBJ1-1,NA,CSGSMGHLNTEAFF,TGCAGCGGCTCCATGGGACACCTGAACACTGAAGCTTTCTTT
TRBV10-3,NA,TRBJ2-2,NA,CAISAGLALRGTGELFF,TGTGCCATCAGTGCAGGGCTAGCACTAAGGGGGACCGGGGAGCTGTTTTTT
TRBV7-2,NA,TRBJ1-4,once,CASSLAPSVFNEKLFF,TGTGCCAGCAGCTTAGCCCCTTCGGTCTTTAATGAAAAACTGTTTTTT
TRBV6-6,NA,TRBJ2-1,NA,CASSWAGGTYNEQFF,TGTGCCAGCAGTTGGGCAGGAGGAACCTACAATGAGCAGTTCTTC